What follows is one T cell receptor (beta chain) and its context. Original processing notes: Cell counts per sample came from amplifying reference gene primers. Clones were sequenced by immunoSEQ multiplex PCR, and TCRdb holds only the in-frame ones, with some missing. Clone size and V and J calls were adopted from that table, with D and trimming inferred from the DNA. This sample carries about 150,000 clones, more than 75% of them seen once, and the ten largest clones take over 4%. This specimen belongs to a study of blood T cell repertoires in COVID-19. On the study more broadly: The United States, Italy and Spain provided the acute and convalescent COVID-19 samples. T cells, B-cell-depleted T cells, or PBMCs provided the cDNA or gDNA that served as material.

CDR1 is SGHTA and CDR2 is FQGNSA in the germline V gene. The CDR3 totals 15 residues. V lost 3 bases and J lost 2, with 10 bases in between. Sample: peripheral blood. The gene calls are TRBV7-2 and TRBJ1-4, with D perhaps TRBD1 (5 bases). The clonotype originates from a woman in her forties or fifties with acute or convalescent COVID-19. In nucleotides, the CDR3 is TGTGCCAGCAGCTTGATAAGGGGCACTAATGAAAAACTGTTTTTT. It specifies CASSLIRGTNEKLFF.